The sequence of this T cell receptor beta chain was determined in a study of T-cell reconstitution after alpha-beta-depleted transplantation in children. This clonotype was observed a few times. This CDR3 comprises 15 residues. Germline lookup yields CDR1 MDHEN and CDR2 SYDVKM. Unmatched junction bases numbered 9, after V lost 7 bases and J lost 0 bases. The TCRbeta library was prepared with unique molecular identifiers. TCRdb re-called the PCR reads through MiXCR, storing one row per CDR3 protein. In the table there are about 410,000 distinct CDR3 sequences, roughly 22% of which are singletons. Sample: PBMCs from the stem cell graft donor, taken from the stem cell graft. J is TRBJ2-7 and V is TRBV28; 7 bases are a match to TRBD1. This TCR was sampled from a human donor who donated a stem cell graft to a child with acute myeloid leukemia. The CDR3 is CASTPLDRSSYEQYF. In nucleotides, the CDR3 is TGTGCCAGCACCCCCTTGGACAGGTCCTCCTACGAGCAGTACTTC.